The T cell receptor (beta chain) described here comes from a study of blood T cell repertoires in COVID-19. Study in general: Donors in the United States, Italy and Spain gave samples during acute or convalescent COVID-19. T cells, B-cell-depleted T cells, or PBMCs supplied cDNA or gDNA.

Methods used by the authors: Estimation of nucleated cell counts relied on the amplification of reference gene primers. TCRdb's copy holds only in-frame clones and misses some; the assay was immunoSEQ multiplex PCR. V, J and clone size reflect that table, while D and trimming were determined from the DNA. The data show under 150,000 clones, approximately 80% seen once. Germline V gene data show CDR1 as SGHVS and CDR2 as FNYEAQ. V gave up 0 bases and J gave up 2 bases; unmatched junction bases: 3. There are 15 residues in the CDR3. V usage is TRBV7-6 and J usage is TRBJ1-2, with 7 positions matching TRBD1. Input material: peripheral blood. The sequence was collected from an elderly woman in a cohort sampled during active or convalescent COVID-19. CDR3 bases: TGTGCCAGCAGCTTAGCCCCGGGACAGAACTATGGCTACACCTTC. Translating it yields CASSLAPGQNYGYTF.